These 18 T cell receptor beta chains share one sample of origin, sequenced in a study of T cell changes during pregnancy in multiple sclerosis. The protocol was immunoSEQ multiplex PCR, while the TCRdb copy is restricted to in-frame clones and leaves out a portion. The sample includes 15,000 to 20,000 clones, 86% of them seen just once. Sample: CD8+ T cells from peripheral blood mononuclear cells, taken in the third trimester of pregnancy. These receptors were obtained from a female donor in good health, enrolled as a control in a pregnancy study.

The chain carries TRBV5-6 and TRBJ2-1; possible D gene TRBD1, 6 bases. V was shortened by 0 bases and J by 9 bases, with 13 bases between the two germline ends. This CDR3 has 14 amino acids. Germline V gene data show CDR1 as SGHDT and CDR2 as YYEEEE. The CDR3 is CASSLALTGFEQFF. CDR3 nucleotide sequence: TGTGCCAGCAGCTTGGCCCTCACAGGGTTTGAGCAGTTCTTC.

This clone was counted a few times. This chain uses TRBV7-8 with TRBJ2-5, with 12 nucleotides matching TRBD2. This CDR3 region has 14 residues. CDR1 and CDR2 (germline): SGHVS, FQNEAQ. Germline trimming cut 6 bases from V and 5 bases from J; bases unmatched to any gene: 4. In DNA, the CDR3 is TGTGCCAGCAGGCTAGCGGGGGGGAGCGAGACCCAGTACTTC. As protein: CASRLAGGSETQYF.

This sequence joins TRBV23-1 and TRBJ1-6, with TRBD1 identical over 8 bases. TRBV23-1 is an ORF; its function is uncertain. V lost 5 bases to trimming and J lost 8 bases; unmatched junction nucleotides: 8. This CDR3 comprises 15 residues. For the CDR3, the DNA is TGCGCCAGCAGTTCGCCGGACAGGGTCGATTCACCCCTCCACTTT. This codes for CASSSPDRVDSPLHF.

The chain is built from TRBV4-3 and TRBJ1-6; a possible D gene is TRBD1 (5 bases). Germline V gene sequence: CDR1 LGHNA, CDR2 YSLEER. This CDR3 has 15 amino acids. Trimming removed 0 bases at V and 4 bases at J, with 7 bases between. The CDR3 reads CASSQEQDYNSPLHF. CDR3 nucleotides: TGCGCCAGCAGCCAAGAACAGGATTATAATTCACCCCTCCACTTT.

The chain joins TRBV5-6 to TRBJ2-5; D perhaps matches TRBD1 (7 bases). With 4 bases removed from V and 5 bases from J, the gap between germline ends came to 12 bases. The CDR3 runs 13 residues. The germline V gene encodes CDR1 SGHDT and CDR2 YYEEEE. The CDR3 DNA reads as TGTGCCAGCAGCGCGACAGGGAGGGAGACCCAGTACTTC. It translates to CASSATGRETQYF.

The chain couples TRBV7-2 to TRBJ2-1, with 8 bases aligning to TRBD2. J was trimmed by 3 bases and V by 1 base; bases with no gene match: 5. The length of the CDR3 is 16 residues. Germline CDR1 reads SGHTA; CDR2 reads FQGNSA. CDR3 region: CASSLDGAGGYNEQFF. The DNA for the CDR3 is TGTGCCAGCAGCTTAGATGGGGCGGGGGGCTACAATGAGCAGTTCTTC.

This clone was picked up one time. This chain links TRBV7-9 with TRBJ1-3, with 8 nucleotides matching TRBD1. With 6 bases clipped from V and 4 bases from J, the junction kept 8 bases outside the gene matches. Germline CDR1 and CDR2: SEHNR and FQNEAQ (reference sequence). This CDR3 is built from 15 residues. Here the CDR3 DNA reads TGTGCCAGCAGTCTTCAGGGGGCATCAGGAAACACCATATATTTT. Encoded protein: CASSLQGASGNTIYF.

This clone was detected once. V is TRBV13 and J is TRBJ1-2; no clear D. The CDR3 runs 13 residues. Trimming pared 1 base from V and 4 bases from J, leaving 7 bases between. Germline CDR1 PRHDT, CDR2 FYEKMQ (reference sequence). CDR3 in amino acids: CASSLAAGYGYTF. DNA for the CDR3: TGTGCCAGCAGCTTAGCCGCGGGCTATGGCTACACCTTC.

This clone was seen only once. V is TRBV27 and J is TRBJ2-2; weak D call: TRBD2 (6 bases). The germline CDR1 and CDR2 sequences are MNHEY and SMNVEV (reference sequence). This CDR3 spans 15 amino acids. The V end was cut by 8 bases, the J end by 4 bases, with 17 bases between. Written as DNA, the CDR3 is TGTGCCAGCGGCCGGGACTCTCTCGGCACCGGGGAGCTGTTTTTT. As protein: CASGRDSLGTGELFF.

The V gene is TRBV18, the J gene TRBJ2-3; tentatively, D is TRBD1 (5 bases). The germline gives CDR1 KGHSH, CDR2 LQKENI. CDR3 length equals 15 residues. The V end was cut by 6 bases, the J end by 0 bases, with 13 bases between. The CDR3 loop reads CASSRVGYSTDTQYF. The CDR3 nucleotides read TGTGCCAGCTCCAGGGTGGGCTATAGCACAGATACGCAGTATTTT.

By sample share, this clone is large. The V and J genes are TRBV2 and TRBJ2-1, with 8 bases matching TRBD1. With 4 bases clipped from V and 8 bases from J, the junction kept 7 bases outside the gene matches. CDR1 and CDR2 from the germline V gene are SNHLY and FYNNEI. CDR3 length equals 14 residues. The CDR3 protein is CASSVGQGNDEQFF. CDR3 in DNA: TGTGCCAGCAGTGTTGGACAGGGTAATGATGAGCAGTTCTTC. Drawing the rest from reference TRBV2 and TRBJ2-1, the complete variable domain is EPEVTQTPSHQVTQMGQEVILRCVPISNHLYFYWYRQILGQKVEFLVSFYNNEISEKSEIFDDQFSVERPDGSNFTLKIRSTKLEDSAMYFCASSVGQGNDEQFFGPGTRLTVL.

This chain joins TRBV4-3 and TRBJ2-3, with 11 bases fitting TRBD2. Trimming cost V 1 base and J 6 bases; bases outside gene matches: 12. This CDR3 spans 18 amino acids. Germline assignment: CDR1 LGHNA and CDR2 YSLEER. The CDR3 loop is CASSQGPGLAGGGDTQYF. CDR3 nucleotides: TGCGCCAGCAGCCAAGGACCGGGCCTAGCGGGGGGAGGCGATACGCAGTATTTT.

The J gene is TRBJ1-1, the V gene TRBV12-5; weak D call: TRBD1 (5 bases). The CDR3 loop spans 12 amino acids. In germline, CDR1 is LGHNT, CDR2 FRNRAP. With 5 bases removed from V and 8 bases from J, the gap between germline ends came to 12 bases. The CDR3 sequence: CASGHGRAEAFF. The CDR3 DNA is TGTGCTAGTGGTCACGGCAGGGCCGAAGCTTTCTTT.

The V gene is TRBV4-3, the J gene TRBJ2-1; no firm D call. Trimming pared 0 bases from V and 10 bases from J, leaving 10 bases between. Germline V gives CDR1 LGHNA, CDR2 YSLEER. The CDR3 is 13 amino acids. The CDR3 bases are TGCGCCAGCAGCCAAGATCGTAGCAGCGAGCAGTTCTTC. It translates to CASSQDRSSEQFF.

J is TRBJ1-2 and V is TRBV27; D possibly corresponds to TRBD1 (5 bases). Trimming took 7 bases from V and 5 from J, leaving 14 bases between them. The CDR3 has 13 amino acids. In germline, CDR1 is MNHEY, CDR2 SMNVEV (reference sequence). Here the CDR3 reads CASKQTVGYGYTF. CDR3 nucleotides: TGTGCCAGCAAGCAGACAGTGGGGTATGGCTACACCTTC.

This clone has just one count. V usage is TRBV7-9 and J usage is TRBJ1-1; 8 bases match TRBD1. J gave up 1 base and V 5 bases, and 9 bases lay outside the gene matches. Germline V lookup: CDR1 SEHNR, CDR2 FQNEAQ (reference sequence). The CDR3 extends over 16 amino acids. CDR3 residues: CASSDRSGGWNTEAFF. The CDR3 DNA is TGTGCCAGCAGCGATCGGTCAGGGGGCTGGAACACTGAAGCTTTCTTT.

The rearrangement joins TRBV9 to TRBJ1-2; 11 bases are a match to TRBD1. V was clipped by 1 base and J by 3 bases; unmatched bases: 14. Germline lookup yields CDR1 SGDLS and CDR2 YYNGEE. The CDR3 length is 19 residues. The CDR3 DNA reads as TGTGCCAGCAGCGTATCAAGAGTTGGGACAGGGGGGCGAGACTATGGCTACACCTTC. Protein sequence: CASSVSRVGTGGRDYGYTF.

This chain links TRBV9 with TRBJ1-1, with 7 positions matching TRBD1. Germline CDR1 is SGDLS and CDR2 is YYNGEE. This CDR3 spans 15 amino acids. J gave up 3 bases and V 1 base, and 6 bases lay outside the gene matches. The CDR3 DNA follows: TGTGCCAGCAGCGTAACCGGGACAGACCACACTGAAGCTTTCTTT. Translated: CASSVTGTDHTEAFF.